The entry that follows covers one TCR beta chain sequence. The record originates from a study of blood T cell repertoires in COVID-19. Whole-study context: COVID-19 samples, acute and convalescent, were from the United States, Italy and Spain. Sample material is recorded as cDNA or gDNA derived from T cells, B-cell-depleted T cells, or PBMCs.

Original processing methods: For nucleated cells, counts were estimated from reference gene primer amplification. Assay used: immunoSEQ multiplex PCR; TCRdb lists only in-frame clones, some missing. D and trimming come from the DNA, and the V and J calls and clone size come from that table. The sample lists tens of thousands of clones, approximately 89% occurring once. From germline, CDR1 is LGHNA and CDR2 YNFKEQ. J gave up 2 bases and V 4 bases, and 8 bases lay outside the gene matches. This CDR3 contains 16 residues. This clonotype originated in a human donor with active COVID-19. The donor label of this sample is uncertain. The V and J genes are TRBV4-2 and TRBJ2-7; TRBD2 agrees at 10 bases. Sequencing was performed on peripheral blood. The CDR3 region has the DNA TGTGCCAGCAGCCTCCTAGCGGGGGACCATCCCTACGAGCAGTACTTC. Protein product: CASSLLAGDHPYEQYF.